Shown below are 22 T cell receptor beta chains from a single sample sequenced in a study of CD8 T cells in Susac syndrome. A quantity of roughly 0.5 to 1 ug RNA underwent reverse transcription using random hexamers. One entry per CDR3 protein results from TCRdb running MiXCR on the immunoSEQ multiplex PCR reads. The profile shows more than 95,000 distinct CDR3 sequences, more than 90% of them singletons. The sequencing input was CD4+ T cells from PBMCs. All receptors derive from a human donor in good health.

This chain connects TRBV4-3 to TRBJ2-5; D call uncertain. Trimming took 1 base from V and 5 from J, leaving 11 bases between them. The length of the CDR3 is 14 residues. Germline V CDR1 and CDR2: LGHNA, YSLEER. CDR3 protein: CASSQARSRETQYF. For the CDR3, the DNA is TGCGCCAGCAGCCAAGCACGGAGCAGGGAGACCCAGTACTTC.

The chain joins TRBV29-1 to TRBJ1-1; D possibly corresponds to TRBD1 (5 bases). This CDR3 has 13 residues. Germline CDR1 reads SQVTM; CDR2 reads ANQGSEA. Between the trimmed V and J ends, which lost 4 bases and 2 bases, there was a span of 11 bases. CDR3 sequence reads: CSVGVRVNTEAFF. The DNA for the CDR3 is TGCAGCGTTGGGGTCAGGGTTAACACTGAAGCTTTCTTT.

The CDR3 bases are TGCAGCGTCGCCGACAGTAGCAATCAGCCCCAGCATTTT. Protein: CSVADSSNQPQHF. V usage is TRBV29-1 and J usage is TRBJ1-5; D may be TRBD1 (5 bases). The V gene lost 6 bases and the J gene lost 0 bases, with 9 bases spanning the gap. Per germline, CDR1 SQVTM and CDR2 ANQGSEA. The CDR3 is 13 amino acids.

Here the CDR3 reads CAISEQGAYNEQFF. CDR3 DNA sequence: TGTGCCATCAGTGAGCAGGGAGCCTACAATGAGCAGTTCTTC. This chain links TRBV10-3 with TRBJ2-1; D might be TRBD1 or TRBD2, each matching 5 bases. This CDR3 region has 14 residues. Germline values: CDR1 ENHRY, CDR2 SYGVKD. Trimming pared 2 bases from V and 2 bases from J, leaving 7 bases between.

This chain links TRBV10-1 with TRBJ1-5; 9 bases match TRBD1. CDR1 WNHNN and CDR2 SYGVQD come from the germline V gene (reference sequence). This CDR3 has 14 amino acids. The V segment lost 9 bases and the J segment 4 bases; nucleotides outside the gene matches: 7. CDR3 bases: TGCGCCAGACAGGGGGCTTGGGGGAATCAGCCCCAGCATTTT. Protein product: CARQGAWGNQPQHF.

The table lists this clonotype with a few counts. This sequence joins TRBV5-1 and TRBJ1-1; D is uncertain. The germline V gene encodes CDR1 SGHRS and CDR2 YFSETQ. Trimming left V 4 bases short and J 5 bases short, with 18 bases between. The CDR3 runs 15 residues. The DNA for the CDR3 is TGCGCCAGCAGCCCCGGCGGGGATGTGGGGACTGAAGCTTTCTTT. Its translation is CASSPGGDVGTEAFF. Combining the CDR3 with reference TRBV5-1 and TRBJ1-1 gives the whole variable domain KAGVTQTPRYLIKTRGQQVTLSCSPISGHRSVSWYQQTPGQGLQFLFEYFSETQRNKGNFPGRFSGRQFSNSRSEMNVSTLELGDSALYLCASSPGGDVGTEAFFGQGTRLTVV.

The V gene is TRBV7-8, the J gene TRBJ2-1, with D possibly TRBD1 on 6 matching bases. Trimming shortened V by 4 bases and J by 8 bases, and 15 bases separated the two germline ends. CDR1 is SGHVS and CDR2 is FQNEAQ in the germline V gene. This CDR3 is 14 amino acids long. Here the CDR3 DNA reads TGTGCCAGCAGCTATACAGGGTTCAGGGATGAGCAGTTCTTC. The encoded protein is CASSYTGFRDEQFF. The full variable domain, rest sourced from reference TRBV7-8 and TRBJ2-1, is GAGVSQSPRYKVAKRGQDVALRCDPISGHVSLFWYQQALGQGPEFLTYFQNEAQLDKSGLPSDRFFAERPEGSVSTLKIQRTQQEDSAVYLCASSYTGFRDEQFFGPGTRLTVL.

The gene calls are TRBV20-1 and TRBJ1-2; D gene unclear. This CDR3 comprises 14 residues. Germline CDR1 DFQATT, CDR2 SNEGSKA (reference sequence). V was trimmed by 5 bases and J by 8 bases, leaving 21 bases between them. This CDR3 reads CSAFHPLGTDGYTF. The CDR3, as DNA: TGCAGTGCTTTCCACCCCCTGGGAACAGACGGCTACACCTTC.

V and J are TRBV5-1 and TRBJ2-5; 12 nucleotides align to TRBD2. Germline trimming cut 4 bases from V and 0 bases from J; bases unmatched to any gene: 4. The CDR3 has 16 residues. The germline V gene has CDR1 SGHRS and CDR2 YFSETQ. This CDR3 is CASSPGTSGHQETQYF. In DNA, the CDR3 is TGCGCCAGCAGCCCCGGGACTAGCGGGCACCAAGAGACCCAGTACTTC.

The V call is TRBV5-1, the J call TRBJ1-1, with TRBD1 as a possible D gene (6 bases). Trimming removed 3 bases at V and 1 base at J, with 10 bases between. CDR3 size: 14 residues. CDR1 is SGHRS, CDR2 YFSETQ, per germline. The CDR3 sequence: CASSSDRQNTEAFF. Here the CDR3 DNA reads TGCGCCAGCAGCTCGGACAGACAGAACACTGAAGCTTTCTTT.

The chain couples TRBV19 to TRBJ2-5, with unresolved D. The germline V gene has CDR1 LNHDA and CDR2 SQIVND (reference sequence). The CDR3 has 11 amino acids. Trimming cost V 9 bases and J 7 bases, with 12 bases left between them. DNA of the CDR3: TGTGCCAGGCCAGTCGTGGGGACCCAGTACTTC. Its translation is CARPVVGTQYF.

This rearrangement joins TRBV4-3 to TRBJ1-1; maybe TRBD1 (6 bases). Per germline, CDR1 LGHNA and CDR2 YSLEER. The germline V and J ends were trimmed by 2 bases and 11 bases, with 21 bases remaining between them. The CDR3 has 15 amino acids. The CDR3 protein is CASSQLPGTSRAAFF. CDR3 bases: TGCGCCAGCAGCCAACTCCCCGGGACATCACGGGCGGCTTTCTTT.

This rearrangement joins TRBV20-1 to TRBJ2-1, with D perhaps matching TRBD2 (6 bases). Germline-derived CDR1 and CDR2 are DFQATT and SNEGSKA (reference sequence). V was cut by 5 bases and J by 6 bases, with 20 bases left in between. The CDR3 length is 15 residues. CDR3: CSALLGGTVINEQFF. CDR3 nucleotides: TGCAGTGCTCTTCTGGGGGGAACGGTGATCAATGAGCAGTTCTTC.

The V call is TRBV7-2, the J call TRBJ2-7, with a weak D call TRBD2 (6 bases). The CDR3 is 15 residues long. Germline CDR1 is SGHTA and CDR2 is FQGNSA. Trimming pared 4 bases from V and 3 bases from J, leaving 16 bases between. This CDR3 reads CASSSPLASLYEQYF. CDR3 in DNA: TGTGCCAGCAGCTCCCCACTAGCCTCCCTCTACGAGCAGTACTTC.

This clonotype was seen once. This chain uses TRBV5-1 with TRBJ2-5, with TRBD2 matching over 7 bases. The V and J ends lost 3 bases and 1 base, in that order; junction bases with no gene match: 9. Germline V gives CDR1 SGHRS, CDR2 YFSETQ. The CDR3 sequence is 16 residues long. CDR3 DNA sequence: TGCGCCAGCAGCTCCCATCCGCGGGAGCTCCAAGAGACCCAGTACTTC. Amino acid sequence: CASSSHPRELQETQYF.

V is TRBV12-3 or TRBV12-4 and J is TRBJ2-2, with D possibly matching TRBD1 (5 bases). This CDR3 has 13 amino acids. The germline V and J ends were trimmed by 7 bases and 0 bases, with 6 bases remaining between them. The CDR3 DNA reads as TGTGCCAGCAAAGGGGCGAACACCGGGGAGCTGTTTTTT. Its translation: CASKGANTGELFF.

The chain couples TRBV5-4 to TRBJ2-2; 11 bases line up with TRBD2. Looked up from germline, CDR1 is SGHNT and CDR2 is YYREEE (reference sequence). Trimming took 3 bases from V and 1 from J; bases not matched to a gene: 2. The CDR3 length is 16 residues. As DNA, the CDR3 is TGTGCCAGCAGCTCGGGGACTAGCGGGAACACCGGGGAGCTGTTTTTT. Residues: CASSSGTSGNTGELFF.

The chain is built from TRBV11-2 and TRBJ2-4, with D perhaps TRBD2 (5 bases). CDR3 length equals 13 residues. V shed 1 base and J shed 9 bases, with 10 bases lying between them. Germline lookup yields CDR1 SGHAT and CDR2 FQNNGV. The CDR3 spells CASSLAPGGIQYF. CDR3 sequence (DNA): TGTGCCAGCAGCTTAGCCCCAGGAGGCATTCAGTACTTC.

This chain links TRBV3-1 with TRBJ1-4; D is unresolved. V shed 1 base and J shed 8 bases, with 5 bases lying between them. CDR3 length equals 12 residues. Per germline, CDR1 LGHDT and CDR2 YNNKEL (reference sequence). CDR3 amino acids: CASSQASEKLFF. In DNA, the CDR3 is TGTGCCAGCAGCCAAGCTAGCGAAAAACTGTTTTTT. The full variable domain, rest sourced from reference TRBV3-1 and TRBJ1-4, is DTAVSQTPKYLVTQMGNDKSIKCEQNLGHDTMYWYKQDSKKFLKIMFSYNNKELIINETVPNRFSPKSPDKAHLNLHINSLELGDSAVYFCASSQASEKLFFGSGTQLSVL.

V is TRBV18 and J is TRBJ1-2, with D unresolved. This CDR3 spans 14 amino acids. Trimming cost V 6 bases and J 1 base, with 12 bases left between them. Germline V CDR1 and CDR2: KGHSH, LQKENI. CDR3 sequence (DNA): TGTGCCAGCTCCCCTGACGGAATTAACTATGGCTACACCTTC. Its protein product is CASSPDGINYGYTF.

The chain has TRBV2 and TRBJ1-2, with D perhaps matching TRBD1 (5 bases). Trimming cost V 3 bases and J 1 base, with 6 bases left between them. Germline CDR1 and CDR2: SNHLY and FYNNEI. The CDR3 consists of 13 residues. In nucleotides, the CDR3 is TGTGCCAGCAGTGAGGGGGGTAACTATGGCTACACCTTC. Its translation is CASSEGGNYGYTF.

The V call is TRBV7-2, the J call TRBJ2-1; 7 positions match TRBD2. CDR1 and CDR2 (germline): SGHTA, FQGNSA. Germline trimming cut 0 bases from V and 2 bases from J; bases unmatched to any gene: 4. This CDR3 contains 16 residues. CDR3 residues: CASSLAGTNPYNEQFF. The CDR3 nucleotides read TGTGCCAGCAGCTTAGCGGGGACTAACCCCTACAATGAGCAGTTCTTC.